The source of this TCR beta chain is a study of human T cells and chemical hapten exposure. Study at large: Patches that contained 0.01% DPC were applied to the upper back and read at 6 days. Patients, largely female, had alopecia areata, totalis or universalis.

Described time point: patch test 2, 6 weeks after DPC sensitization. Treatment denoted: therapeutic diphenylcyclopropenone sensitization with weekly scalp DPC. Researchers extracted total RNA from unfractionated whole blood. This clonotype showed up many times. Trimming took 5 bases from V and 4 from J, leaving 18 bases between them. CDR3 size: 15 residues. Per the original data handling: A per-sample median of roughly 96,000 TCRs was observed, with counts ranging from 23,224 to 690,600. Using its own MiXCR run on the RACE reads, TCRdb lists one record per CDR3 protein. The V and J calls shown here were made by TCRdb, not taken from the authors' results. Among approximately 90,000 distinct CDR3 sequences listed, 8% to 13% were seen once.

The genes are TRBV12-3 or TRBV12-4 and TRBJ2-7, with a tentative D call TRBD2 (5 bases). This clonotype originated in a man aged 35-49 years with alopecia areata. Some clones in this sample may be carry-over from other donors' samples. The sample here was whole blood, taken in connection with sensitization to the hapten diphenylcyclopropenone (DPC). The CDR3 reads CASSPRIGEVYEQYF. The CDR3 nucleotides are TGTGCCAGCAGTCCTCGGATCGGGGAAGTATACGAGCAGTACTTC.